This T cell receptor (beta chain) was identified during a study of regulatory T cells in long-lasting Graves disease. Study-level results: Persistent disease was characterized by preferential usage of TRBV28, TRBJ1-2 and TRBJ2-5. The TCR repertoire of persistent Graves' patients was less diverse than that of newly diagnosed ones.

Sequencing libraries for TCR beta were prepared with iRepertoire HTBI primers and Arm-PCR of CDR3 regions. Methods used by the authors: Identification of gene segments yielded over 60 TRBV and over 12 TRBJ across samples. In TCRdb, the multiplex PCR reads were re-called with MiXCR into one record per CDR3 protein. The V and J calls were determined by TCRdb, not by the authors. The sample shows about 460,000 distinct CDR3 sequences, approximately 23% of them seen only once. This clonotype turned up a few times. The antigen is not known. Time point described: persistent/refractory GD, antithyroid drugs over 5 years with positive TRAb. With RNA extracted from PBMCs as input, the TCR library was made. As a group, patients came from one endocrinology department in Xi'an, China. CDR1 MDHEN and CDR2 SYDVKM come from the germline V gene. The ends lost 5 bases at V and 5 bases at J; junction bases unmatched: 16. This CDR3 spans 19 amino acids.

The chain recombines TRBV28 with TRBJ1-6; 9 bases are shared with TRBD1. Here the sequenced sample was peripheral blood mononuclear cells (PBMCs), taken when the disease was refractory, from a patient treated with antithyroid drugs. The sequence came from a female donor with Graves disease. CDR3 loop: CASSPPGTGHLMDNSPLHF. The CDR3 nucleotides are TGTGCCAGCAGTCCCCCCGGGACAGGGCACCTTATGGATAATTCACCCCTCCACTTT.